This passage covers 10 T cell receptor beta chains from one sample sequenced in a study of T cells in Graves' hyperthyroidism and ophthalmopathy. Using RNA transcripts as the source, TCR beta CDR3 regions were amplified. HTBI primers were used for first-round RT-PCR of the TCR CDR3. TCRdb called the multiplex PCR reads again in MiXCR, with one record for every CDR3 protein. The sample contains around 760,000 distinct CDR3 sequences, around a third of which appear only once. Sequencing used blood. Receptors were obtained from a woman aged 40-49 years with Graves' hyperthyroidism.

The gene calls are TRBV5-5 and TRBJ2-7, with 9 bases fitting TRBD1. The CDR3 length is 14 residues. Germline loops: CDR1 SGHKS, CDR2 YYEKEE (reference sequence). The V segment lost 4 bases and the J segment 2 bases; nucleotides outside the gene matches: 4. The CDR3 DNA reads as TGTGCCAGCAGCCAATGGACAGGGGCCTACGAGCAGTACTTC. It is translated as CASSQWTGAYEQYF.

For this clonotype: At one end, the junction sequence differs from germline, possibly due to a read error. V is TRBV5-1 and J is TRBJ2-2; 7 bases fit TRBD2. Germline CDR1 is SGHRS and CDR2 is YFSETQ. This CDR3 has 15 amino acids. The CDR3 DNA reads as TGTGCCAGCAAGCGGGGTCTTACAAACACCGGGGAGCTGTTTTTT. It translates to CASKRGLTNTGELFF.

The chain joins TRBV12-3 or TRBV12-4 to TRBJ1-2, with 9 bases that match TRBD1. The CDR3 loop spans 16 amino acids. J gave up 7 bases and V 6 bases, and 15 bases lay outside the gene matches. The CDR3 loop is CASSPPGTGLLFGYTF. The CDR3 DNA reads as TGTGCCAGCAGCCCACCCGGGACAGGGCTTCTTTTTGGCTACACCTTC.

The chain joins TRBV20-1 to TRBJ2-2; 9 bases match TRBD2. CDR3 length equals 15 residues. Trimming removed 6 bases from V and 0 bases from J; junction bases left unmatched: 5. Germline V CDR1 and CDR2: DFQATT, SNEGSKA (reference sequence). The chain's CDR3 is CSAVGGGANTGELFF. The DNA for the CDR3 is TGCAGTGCAGTCGGCGGGGGGGCGAACACCGGGGAGCTGTTTTTT.

This clonotype was detected ten times or more. CDR3 loop: CASGPRTAYEQYF. In DNA form, the CDR3 reads TGTGCCAGCGGTCCCAGGACAGCTTACGAGCAGTACTTC. The chain couples TRBV6-1 to TRBJ2-7; tentative D call: TRBD1 (6 bases). Looked up from germline, CDR1 is MNHNS and CDR2 is SASEGT. The CDR3 has 13 residues. V was trimmed by 8 bases and J by 4 bases, leaving 15 bases between them.

The chain recombines TRBV29-1 with TRBJ2-7, with a tentative D call TRBD1 (6 bases). Looked up from germline, CDR1 is SQVTM and CDR2 is ANQGSEA. V was cut by 3 bases and J by 3 bases, with 18 bases left in between. The CDR3 runs 15 residues. The CDR3 is CSVDFRTAGIYEQYF. The CDR3 region has the DNA TGCAGCGTTGATTTTAGGACAGCCGGTATCTACGAGCAGTACTTC.

The rearrangement links TRBV29-1 to TRBJ2-5; 9 nucleotides align to TRBD1. This CDR3 is built from 14 residues. V lost 6 bases and J lost 6; bases outside the gene matches: 11. Germline CDR1 reads SQVTM; CDR2 reads ANQGSEA. The chain's CDR3 is CSVVETTGGQTQYF. The CDR3 nucleotides are TGCAGCGTAGTCGAGACGACAGGGGGACAGACCCAGTACTTC.

This clonotype was detected ten times or more. This chain links TRBV10-2 with TRBJ2-7; 8 positions match TRBD2. CDR3 size: 14 residues. Germline CDR1 and CDR2: WSHSY and SAAADI. The V segment lost 7 bases and the J segment 3 bases; nucleotides outside the gene matches: 8. CDR3 sequence: CASTEGGGFYEQYF. The CDR3 bases are TGCGCCAGCACGGAGGGCGGGGGGTTCTACGAGCAGTACTTC.

The chain couples TRBV10-3 to TRBJ1-2; TRBD1 aligns across 7 bases. Germline lookup yields CDR1 ENHRY and CDR2 SYGVKD. V was clipped by 11 bases and J by 6 bases; unmatched bases: 6. CDR3 length: 11 amino acids. The CDR3 DNA is TGTGCCTTGATACAGGGGAATGGCTACACCTTC. Amino acid sequence: CALIQGNGYTF.

This chain links TRBV7-8 with TRBJ1-3; D not resolved. The V gene's germline CDR1 is SGHVS and CDR2 FQNEAQ. CDR3 size: 14 residues. Trimming took off 6 bases at V and 0 bases at J, with 9 bases between the two ends. The CDR3 nucleotides are TGTGCCAGCAGACGGAGACCCTCTGGAAACACCATATATTTT. This encodes CASRRRPSGNTIYF. The full variable domain, rest sourced from reference TRBV7-8 and TRBJ1-3, is GAGVSQSPRYKVAKRGQDVALRCDPISGHVSLFWYQQALGQGPEFLTYFQNEAQLDKSGLPSDRFFAERPEGSVSTLKIQRTQQEDSAVYLCASRRRPSGNTIYFGEGSWLTVV.